This is a list of T cell receptor beta chains from one sample in a study of cytomegalovirus exposure and HLA in healthy donors. Using immunoSEQ multiplex PCR, the repertoire was profiled, and TCRdb retains in-frame clones only, with some absent. Of some 170,000 clones listed, 81% are singletons. Material for sequencing was PBMCs. The origin of the receptors is a young woman in good health and CMV-seronegative. The CDR3 runs from the conserved cysteine through the conserved F or W. Each record gives: J gene, CDR3 length, V gene, clone size, D gene, CDR3 protein, CDR3 DNA. A D gene is named only where the DNA matches it firmly. The size of a clone is reported for some rows only, either as once, few or many, or as a class for expanded clones.

>TRBJ2-5|15|TRBV28|.|.
CASRKRPRREETQYF
TGTGCCAGCAGAAAAAGGCCCAGGAGGGAAGAGACCCAGTACTTC
>TRBJ1-2|13|TRBV7-9|.|.
CASSPGGPPHYTF
TGTGCCAGCAGCCCAGGAGGACCTCCCCACTACACCTTC
>TRBJ1-1|14|TRBV18|.|.
CASSPDRTNTEAFF
TGTGCCAGCTCACCGGACAGAACTAACACTGAAGCTTTCTTT
>TRBJ2-3|14|TRBV2|.|.
CASSDPGVTDTQYF
TGTGCCAGCAGTGACCCAGGGGTCACAGATACGCAGTATTTT
>TRBJ2-3|16|TRBV5-1|.|TRBD2
CASSGGLAGGTDTQYF
TGCGCCAGCAGCGGGGGACTAGCGGGCGGGACAGATACGCAGTATTTT
>TRBJ2-5|15|TRBV6-5|.|TRBD1
CASSIGQGWKETQYF
TGTGCCAGCAGCATCGGACAGGGATGGAAAGAGACCCAGTACTTC
>TRBJ2-5|15|TRBV19|.|.
CASSPGLSHQETQYF
TGTGCCAGTAGTCCGGGACTTAGTCACCAAGAGACCCAGTACTTC
>TRBJ2-7|14|TRBV27|once|.
CASSLTTASYEQYF
TGTGCCAGCAGTTTAACGACAGCATCCTACGAGCAGTACTTC
>TRBJ1-1|13|TRBV29-1|.|.
CSVGHIMDTEAFF
TGCAGCGTTGGTCACATCATGGACACTGAAGCTTTCTTT
>TRBJ2-1|16|TRBV7-9|.|.
CASSLGQGRSYNEQFF
TGTGCCAGCAGCTTAGGGCAGGGGCGATCCTACAATGAGCAGTTCTTC
>TRBJ2-3|13|TRBV5-1|.|.
CASAPGYTDTQYF
TGCGCCAGCGCTCCGGGGTACACAGATACGCAGTATTTT
>TRBJ2-7|15|TRBV5-1|few|TRBD1
CASSLGGTGEGEQYF
TGCGCCAGCAGCTTGGGCGGGACAGGGGAAGGCGAGCAGTACTTC
>TRBJ2-1|18|TRBV29-1|.|TRBD2
CSVEDSWESGGTYNEQFF
TGCAGCGTTGAAGATAGTTGGGAAAGCGGGGGGACGTACAATGAGCAGTTCTTC
>TRBJ2-7|15|TRBV7-3|.|TRBD2
CSSSSGLAGAYEQYF
TGTTCCAGCAGCTCCGGACTAGCGGGGGCCTACGAGCAGTACTTC
>TRBJ2-1|16|TRBV27|.|TRBD1
CASSLSGTGGNNEQFF
TGTGCCAGCAGTTTGTCCGGGACAGGGGGGAACAATGAGCAGTTCTTC
>TRBJ1-4|14|TRBV7-9|.|TRBD1
CASTTGAINEKLFF
TGTGCCAGCACTACAGGGGCGATAAATGAAAAACTGTTTTTT
>TRBJ2-5|14|TRBV6-5|.|TRBD1
CASSYSRTGETQYF
TGTGCCAGCAGTTACTCTAGGACAGGGGAGACCCAGTACTTC
>TRBJ2-5|13|TRBV19|.|.
CASSIRVRETQYF
TGTGCCAGTAGTATCAGGGTCAGGGAGACCCAGTACTTC
>TRBJ2-1|17|TRBV12-1|.|.
CATTMAGRRRSNNEQFF
TGTGCCACAACTATGGCGGGCCGCCGGAGGTCTAACAATGAGCAGTTCTTC
>TRBJ2-3|16|TRBV6-4|few|TRBD2
CASSALAGESTDTQYF
TGTGCCAGCAGCGCACTAGCGGGGGAAAGCACAGATACGCAGTATTTT
>TRBJ1-4|16|TRBV7-9|.|.
CASSLEAGGLSEKLFF
TGTGCCAGCAGCTTAGAGGCCGGGGGGCTATCTGAAAAACTGTTTTTT
>TRBJ2-7|14|TRBV25-1|.|TRBD2
CASSESGRSNEQYF
TGTGCCAGCAGTGAATCCGGGAGGTCTAACGAGCAGTACTTC
>TRBJ1-1|18|TRBV4-1|once|.
CASSQGTLRGQGNTEAFF
TGCGCCAGCAGCCAAGGAACTCTTAGGGGACAAGGGAACACTGAAGCTTTCTTT
>TRBJ1-4|13|TRBV27|few|.
CASSLQGGEKLFF
TGTGCCAGCAGTTTACAGGGAGGTGAAAAACTGTTTTTT
>TRBJ1-2|13|TRBV27|few|TRBD1
CASSLGQGDGYTF
TGTGCCAGCAGTCTGGGACAGGGTGATGGCTACACCTTC
>TRBJ2-5|18|TRBV5-4|.|.
CASSLGAQGRGSWETQYF
TGTGCCAGCAGCTTGGGAGCACAGGGGCGGGGTTCTTGGGAGACCCAGTACTTC
>TRBJ2-5|13|TRBV19|.|.
CASSNRALETQYF
TGTGCCAGTAGCAACAGGGCTTTGGAGACCCAGTACTTC
>TRBJ2-2|13|TRBV6-5|.|.
CASSYSPGDELFF
TGTGCCAGCAGTTACTCGCCAGGGGATGAGCTGTTTTTT
>TRBJ2-7|15|TRBV6-5|.|TRBD1
CASSYDGTGVYEQYF
TGTGCCAGCAGTTACGACGGGACAGGGGTCTACGAGCAGTACTTC
>TRBJ1-2|12|TRBV6-1|.|.
CASREGSFGYTF
TGTGCCAGCCGGGAGGGATCGTTCGGCTACACCTTC
>TRBJ2-7|15|TRBV28|.|TRBD2
CASSGKLAGHYEQYF
TGTGCCAGCAGTGGCAAACTAGCGGGGCACTACGAGCAGTACTTC
>TRBJ1-1|15|TRBV2|.|.
CASSEAGGGYTEAFF
TGTGCCAGCAGTGAAGCCGGCGGGGGGTACACTGAAGCTTTCTTT
>TRBJ1-2|14|TRBV4-1|.|TRBD1
CASSPTGIGYGYTF
TGCGCCAGCAGCCCGACAGGGATCGGCTATGGCTACACCTTC
>TRBJ1-2|13|TRBV28|.|TRBD1
CASSPGQGDGYTF
TGTGCCAGCAGCCCGGGACAGGGGGATGGCTACACCTTC
>TRBJ1-5|18|TRBV21-1|.|.
CASSKAGRTTILNQPQHF
TGTGCCAGCAGCAAAGCGGGCAGGACAACCATCCTCAATCAGCCCCAGCATTTT
>TRBJ2-7|18|TRBV7-2|.|TRBD2
CASSPTPPLAGGTYEQYF
TGTGCCAGCAGCCCGACCCCCCCCCTAGCGGGAGGAACCTACGAGCAGTACTTC
>TRBJ1-5|15|TRBV19|.|.
CASSTGAGDLQPQHF
TGTGCCAGTAGTACCGGTGCGGGAGACCTGCAGCCCCAGCATTTT
>TRBJ2-2|15|TRBV5-1|.|TRBD1
CASSLMDRGSGELFF
TGCGCCAGCAGCTTGATGGACAGGGGATCCGGGGAGCTGTTTTTT
>TRBJ1-5|15|TRBV18|.|.
CASSREAQVVQPQHF
TGTGCCAGCTCACGAGAGGCACAGGTAGTACAGCCCCAGCATTTT
>TRBJ2-7|13|TRBV30|few|TRBD2
CAWRDSGSYEQYF
TGTGCCTGGAGAGATAGCGGGAGCTACGAGCAGTACTTC
>TRBJ2-5|12|TRBV5-1|.|.
CASSIPQETQYF
TGCGCCAGCAGCATCCCTCAAGAGACCCAGTACTTC
>TRBJ1-1|15|TRBV7-9|.|.
CSSSAFGVRGTEAFF
TGTTCCAGCTCGGCCTTCGGGGTGCGGGGCACTGAAGCTTTCTTT
>TRBJ2-1|15|TRBV2|.|.
CASSPISAGYNEQFF
TGTGCCAGCAGCCCCATTAGCGCCGGCTACAATGAGCAGTTCTTC
>TRBJ2-6|15|TRBV27|.|.
CASLPLSSGANVLTF
TGTGCCAGCTTACCCTTGAGTTCTGGGGCCAACGTCCTGACTTTC
>TRBJ1-5|15|TRBV28|.|.
CASSRFRGSAQPQHF
TGTGCCAGCAGCCGGTTTAGGGGTTCCGCTCAGCCCCAGCATTTT
>TRBJ1-1|14|TRBV19|.|.
CASSITGMNTEAFF
TGTGCCAGTAGTATCACCGGGATGAACACTGAAGCTTTCTTT
>TRBJ2-6|19|TRBV19|.|.
CASSIFAGSRYSGANVLTF
TGTGCCAGTAGTATCTTCGCGGGGTCTAGGTATTCTGGGGCCAACGTCCTGACTTTC
>TRBJ2-3|16|TRBV4-2|few|.
CASSQDTGVSTDTQYF
TGTGCCAGCAGCCAAGACACCGGAGTAAGCACAGATACGCAGTATTTT
>TRBJ2-1|17|TRBV11-2|.|TRBD2
CASSPSTVPSGRYEQFF
TGTGCCAGCAGTCCCTCGACTGTCCCTAGCGGGAGATATGAGCAGTTCTTC
>TRBJ2-2|17|TRBV2|once|TRBD1
CASSVHAGTGTTGELFF
TGTGCCAGCAGTGTACACGCCGGGACAGGGACCACCGGGGAGCTGTTTTTT
>TRBJ1-5|16|TRBV18|once|TRBD1
CASSPSLGQGIQPQHF
TGTGCCAGCTCACCAAGTTTGGGACAGGGGATTCAGCCCCAGCATTTT
>TRBJ2-1|14|TRBV11-3|.|TRBD1
CASSSTGTALEQFF
TGTGCCAGCAGCTCAACCGGGACAGCTCTTGAGCAGTTCTTC
>TRBJ2-7|14|TRBV15|.|TRBD1
CATSRDRGGYEQYF
TGTGCCACCAGCAGGGACAGGGGAGGCTACGAGCAGTACTTC
>TRBJ2-7|13|TRBV28|.|TRBD2
CASSLGLADEQYF
TGTGCCAGCAGCCTGGGACTAGCGGACGAGCAGTACTTC
>TRBJ1-5|16|TRBV5-6|.|.
CASSLYGGSGNQPQHF
TGTGCCAGCAGCTTGTACGGGGGTTCGGGCAATCAGCCCCAGCATTTT
>TRBJ2-7|16|TRBV7-7|.|.
CASSPLATGGPNEQYF
TGTGCTAGCAGCCCGCTCGCCACCGGGGGGCCCAACGAGCAGTACTTC
>TRBJ1-1|16|TRBV10-3|few|TRBD1
CAISDFDRGENTEAFF
TGTGCCATCAGTGATTTCGACAGGGGGGAGAACACTGAAGCTTTCTTT
>TRBJ2-5|15|TRBV6-5|.|.
CASSYSVAYQETQYF
TGTGCCAGCAGTTACTCCGTGGCATACCAAGAGACCCAGTACTTC